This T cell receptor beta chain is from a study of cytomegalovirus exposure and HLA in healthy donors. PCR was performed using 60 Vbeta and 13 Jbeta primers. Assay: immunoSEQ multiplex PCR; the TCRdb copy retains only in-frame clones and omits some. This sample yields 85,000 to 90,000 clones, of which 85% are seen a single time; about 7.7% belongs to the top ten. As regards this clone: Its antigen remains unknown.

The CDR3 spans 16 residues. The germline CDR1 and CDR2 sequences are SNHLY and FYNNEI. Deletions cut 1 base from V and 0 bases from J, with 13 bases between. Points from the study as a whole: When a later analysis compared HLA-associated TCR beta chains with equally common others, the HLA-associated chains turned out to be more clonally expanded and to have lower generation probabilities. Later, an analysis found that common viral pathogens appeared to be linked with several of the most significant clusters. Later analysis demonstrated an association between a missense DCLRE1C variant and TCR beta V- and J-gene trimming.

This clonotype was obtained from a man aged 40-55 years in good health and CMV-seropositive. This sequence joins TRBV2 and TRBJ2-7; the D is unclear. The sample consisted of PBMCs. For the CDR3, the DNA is TGTGCCAGCAGTGAAGAGGTACAGCCCAGCTCCTACGAGCAGTACTTC. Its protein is CASSEEVQPSSYEQYF. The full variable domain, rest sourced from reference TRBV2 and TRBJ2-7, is EPEVTQTPSHQVTQMGQEVILRCVPISNHLYFYWYRQILGQKVEFLVSFYNNEISEKSEIFDDQFSVERPDGSNFTLKIRSTKLEDSAMYFCASSEEVQPSSYEQYFGPGTRLTVT.